This TCR beta chain was captured in a study of blood T cell repertoires in COVID-19. Looked up from germline, CDR1 is SEHNR and CDR2 is FQNEAQ (reference sequence). With 5 bases removed from V and 5 bases from J, the gap between germline ends came to 19 bases. CDR3 length equals 15 residues. Profiling relied on immunoSEQ multiplex PCR, and the TCRdb table lists in-frame clones only, not all of them. Of about 140,000 clones listed, 84% are singletons. The chain uses TRBV7-9 and TRBJ2-7; possible D gene TRBD1, 7 bases. Sequencing was carried out using PBMCs or T cells enriched from blood (not recorded which). The clonotype comes from a man aged 50 to 59 in a cohort exposed to, infected with or recovered from COVID-19 (not recorded which). For the CDR3, the DNA is TGTGCCAGCAGCGCGGGACAGTCCGATTTCCACGAGCAGTACTTC. Translation gives CASSAGQSDFHEQYF.